This T cell receptor (beta chain) was found in a study of regulatory T cells in long-lasting Graves disease. The study, taken as a whole, reports: Accuracy was possibly reduced by small sample size.

For this clonotype: The antigen is undetermined.

Arm-PCR with iRepertoire HTBI primers amplified the CDR3 regions for these TCR beta libraries. TCRdb re-called the multiplex PCR reads with MiXCR, one entry per CDR3 protein. Of 510,000 or so distinct CDR3 sequences in the sample, 9.5% to 15% are singletons; the top ten hold 8.9%. Documented time point: newly diagnosed GD, antithyroid drugs for less than 3 months. The TCR library was made from RNA extracted from PBMCs. V was cut by 0 bases and J by 1 base, with 12 bases left in between. Germline V CDR1 and CDR2: SGDLS, YYNGEE. The CDR3 is made up of 16 amino acids. This sample was shared with a second study, whose subject was T cells in Graves' hyperthyroidism and ophthalmopathy. That paper notes: Uncontrolled infections, other autoimmune diseases, pregnancy or lactation led to exclusion of patients.

Sequencing was performed on peripheral blood mononuclear cells (PBMCs), taken at new diagnosis, from a patient treated with antithyroid drugs. This receptor was taken from a woman in her thirties with Graves disease. This chain connects TRBV9 to TRBJ2-3, with D possibly matching TRBD2 (6 bases). The CDR3 bases are TGTGCCAGCAGCGTAGGGAGGGGTACGGGCACAGATACGCAGTATTTT. Residues: CASSVGRGTGTDTQYF.